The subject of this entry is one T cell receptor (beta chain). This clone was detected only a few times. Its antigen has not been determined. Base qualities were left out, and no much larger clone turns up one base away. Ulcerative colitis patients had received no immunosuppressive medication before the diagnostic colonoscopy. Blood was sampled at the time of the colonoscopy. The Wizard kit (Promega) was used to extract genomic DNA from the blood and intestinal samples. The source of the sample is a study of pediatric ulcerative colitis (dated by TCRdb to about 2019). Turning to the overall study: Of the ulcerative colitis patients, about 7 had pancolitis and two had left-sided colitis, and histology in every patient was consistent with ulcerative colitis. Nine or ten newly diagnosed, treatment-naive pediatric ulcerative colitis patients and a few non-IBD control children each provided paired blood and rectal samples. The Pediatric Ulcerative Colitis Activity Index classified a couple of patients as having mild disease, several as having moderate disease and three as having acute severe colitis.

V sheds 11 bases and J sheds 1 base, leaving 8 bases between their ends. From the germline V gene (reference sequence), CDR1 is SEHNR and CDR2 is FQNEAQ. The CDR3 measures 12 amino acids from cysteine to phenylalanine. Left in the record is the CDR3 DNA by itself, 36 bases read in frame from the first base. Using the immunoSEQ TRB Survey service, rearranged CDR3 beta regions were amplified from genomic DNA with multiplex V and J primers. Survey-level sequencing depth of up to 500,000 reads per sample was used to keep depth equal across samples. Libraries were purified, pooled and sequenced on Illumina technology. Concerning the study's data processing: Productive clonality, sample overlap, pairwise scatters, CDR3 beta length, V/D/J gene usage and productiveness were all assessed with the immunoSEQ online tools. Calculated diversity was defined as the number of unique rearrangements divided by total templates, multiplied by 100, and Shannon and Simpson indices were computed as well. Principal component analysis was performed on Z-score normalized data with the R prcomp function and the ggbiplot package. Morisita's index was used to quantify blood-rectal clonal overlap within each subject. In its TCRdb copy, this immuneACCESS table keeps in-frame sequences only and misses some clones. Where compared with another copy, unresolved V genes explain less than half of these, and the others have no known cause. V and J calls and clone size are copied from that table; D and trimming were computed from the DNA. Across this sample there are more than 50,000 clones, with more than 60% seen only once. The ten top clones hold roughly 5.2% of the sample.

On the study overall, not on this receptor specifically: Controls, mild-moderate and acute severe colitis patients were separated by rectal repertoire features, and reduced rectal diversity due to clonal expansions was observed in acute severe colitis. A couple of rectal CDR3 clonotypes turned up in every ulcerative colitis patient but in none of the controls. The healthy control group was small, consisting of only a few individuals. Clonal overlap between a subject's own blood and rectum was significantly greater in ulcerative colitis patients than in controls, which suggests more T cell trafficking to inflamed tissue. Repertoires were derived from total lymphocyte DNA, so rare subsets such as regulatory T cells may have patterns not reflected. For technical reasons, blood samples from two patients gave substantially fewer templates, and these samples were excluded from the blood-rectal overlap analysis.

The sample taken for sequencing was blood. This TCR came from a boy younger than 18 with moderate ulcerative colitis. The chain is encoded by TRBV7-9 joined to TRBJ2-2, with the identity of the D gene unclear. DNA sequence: TGTGCCCTTAAGGAGAACACCGGGGAGCTGTTTTTT. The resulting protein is CALKENTGELFF. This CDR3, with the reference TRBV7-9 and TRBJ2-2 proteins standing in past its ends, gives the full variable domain DTGVSQNPRHKITKRGQNVTFRCDPISEHNRLYWYRQTLGQGPEFLTYFQNEAQLEKSRLLSDRFSAERPKGSFSTLEIQRTEQGDSAMYLCALKENTGELFFGEGSRLTVL.